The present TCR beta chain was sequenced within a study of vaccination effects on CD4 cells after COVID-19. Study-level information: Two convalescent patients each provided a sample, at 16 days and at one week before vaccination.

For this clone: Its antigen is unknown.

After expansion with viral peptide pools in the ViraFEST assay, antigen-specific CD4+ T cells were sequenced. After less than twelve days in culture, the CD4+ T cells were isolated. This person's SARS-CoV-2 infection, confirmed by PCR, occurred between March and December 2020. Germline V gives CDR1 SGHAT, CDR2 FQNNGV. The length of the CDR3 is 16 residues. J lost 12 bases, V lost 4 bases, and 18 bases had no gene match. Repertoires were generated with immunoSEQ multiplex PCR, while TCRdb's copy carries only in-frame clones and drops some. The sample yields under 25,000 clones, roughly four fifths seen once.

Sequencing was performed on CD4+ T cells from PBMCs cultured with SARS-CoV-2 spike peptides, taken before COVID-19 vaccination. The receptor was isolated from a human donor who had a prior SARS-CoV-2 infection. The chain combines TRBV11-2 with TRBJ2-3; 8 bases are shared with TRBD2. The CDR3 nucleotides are TGTGCCAGCAGCTCCCCCACCGGACTAGCCGTCCTCCGTCAGTATTTT. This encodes CASSSPTGLAVLRQYF.